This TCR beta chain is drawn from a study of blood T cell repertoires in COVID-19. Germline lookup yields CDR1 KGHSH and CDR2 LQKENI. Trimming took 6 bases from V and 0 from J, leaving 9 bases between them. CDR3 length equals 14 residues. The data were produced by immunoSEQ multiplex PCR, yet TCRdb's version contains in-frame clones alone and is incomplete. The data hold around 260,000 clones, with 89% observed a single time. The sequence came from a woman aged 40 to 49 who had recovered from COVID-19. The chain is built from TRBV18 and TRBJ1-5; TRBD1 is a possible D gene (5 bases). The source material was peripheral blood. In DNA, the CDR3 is TGTGCCAGCTCCGGGGGGATTAGCAATCAGCCCCAGCATTTT. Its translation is CASSGGISNQPQHF.